This T cell receptor beta chain was obtained from a study of blood T cell repertoires in COVID-19. As for the study in general: Whether acute or convalescent, the COVID-19 samples came from the United States, Italy and Spain. PBMCs, B-cell-depleted T cells, or T cells provided the cDNA or gDNA that made up the material.

Per the original methods: Quantification of nucleated cells was approximated via reference gene primer amplification. Clones were sequenced by immunoSEQ multiplex PCR, and TCRdb holds only the in-frame ones, with some missing. That table supplies the V and J calls and clone size; D and trimming were determined from the DNA. The sample carries fewer than 700,000 clones, roughly 89% recorded once. This clone was counted between two and nine times. The CDR3 is 12 residues long. The V gene's germline CDR1 is SEHNR and CDR2 FQNEAQ (reference sequence). V was clipped by 7 bases and J by 3 bases, with 7 bases between them.

Sequencing was done on a sample of peripheral blood. The clonotype originates from a woman aged 45-65 years with COVID-19, enrolled during active disease. The genes are TRBV7-9 and TRBJ1-5; D call uncertain. CDR3 nucleotides: TGTGCCAGCAACCTAGACAATCAGCCCCAGCATTTT. This sequence encodes CASNLDNQPQHF.